Below are 17 T cell receptor beta chains sequenced from a single sample in a study of Graves' ophthalmopathy and Graves' hyperthyroidism. The authors amplified TCR beta CDR3 regions from RNA transcripts. HTBI primers were employed in first-round RT-PCR, then a second-round multiplex PCR followed. TCRdb recomputed calls from the multiplex PCR reads with MiXCR, one row per CDR3 protein. The sample shows roughly 230,000 distinct CDR3 sequences, roughly 21% of them seen only once. The source material was peripheral blood. The receptors were gathered from a woman aged 45-65 years with Graves' ophthalmopathy.

The chain recombines TRBV28 with TRBJ1-6; TRBD1 might be the D (6 bases). The V end was cut by 6 bases, the J end by 10 bases, with 13 bases between. The CDR3 spans 13 residues. Germline V gene data show CDR1 as MDHEN and CDR2 as SYDVKM. CDR3 region: CASRGGAGSPLHF. DNA for the CDR3: TGTGCCAGCAGGGGGGGCGCCGGGTCACCCCTCCACTTT.

The chain recombines TRBV6-2 or TRBV6-3 with TRBJ2-7, with a possible D match to TRBD2 (5 bases). Trimming shortened V by 0 bases and J by 0 bases, and 15 bases separated the two germline ends. CDR1 and CDR2 (germline): MNHEY, SVGEGT. The CDR3 has 17 amino acids. CDR3 region: CASSYSISRVSSYEQYF. The CDR3 nucleotides read TGTGCCAGCAGTTACTCGATTTCGCGGGTCAGCTCCTACGAGCAGTACTTC.

Concerning this clonotype: This may arise from a read error, as a much more abundant clone is one base away. This chain joins TRBV28 and TRBJ1-5; 8 bases are shared with TRBD1. The CDR3 spans 15 residues. CDR1 is MDHEN, CDR2 SYDVKM, per germline. The CDR3 loop is CASSPMDRANQPRHF. The CDR3 DNA reads TGTGCCAGCAGCCCGATGGACAGGGCTAATCAGCCCCGGCATTTT.

On this clonotype: Being one base from a much bigger clone, this may be a read error. The rearrangement joins TRBV12-3 or TRBV12-4 to TRBJ2-5; weak D call: TRBD2 (6 bases). The CDR3 covers 15 residues. V was pared by 3 bases and J by 4 bases, with 15 bases between. In DNA form, the CDR3 reads TGTGCCAGCAGTTTGGCGGCGGGAAATCGAGAGACCCAGTACTTC. This gives the protein CASSLAAGNRETQYF.

This clonotype was seen a handful of times. The genes are TRBV20-1 and TRBJ2-7; D is possibly TRBD2 (5 bases). The V end was cut by 1 base, the J end by 6 bases, with 10 bases between. This CDR3 spans 12 amino acids. Germline loops: CDR1 DFQATT, CDR2 SNEGSKA (reference sequence). This CDR3 is CSARGSGIEQYF. In DNA form, the CDR3 reads TGCAGTGCTAGAGGGTCGGGGATCGAGCAGTACTTC.

The rearrangement uses TRBV19 and TRBJ2-5; 8 nucleotides agree with TRBD1. V dropped 4 bases and J dropped 3; count of bases not matched to a gene: 4. The V gene's germline CDR1 is LNHDA and CDR2 SQIVND (reference sequence). CDR3 size: 14 residues. As DNA, the CDR3 is TGTGCCAGTAGTACCCGACAGGGGAAAGAGACCCAGTACTTC. It specifies CASSTRQGKETQYF.

Many counts were recorded for this clonotype. The genes are TRBV29-1 and TRBJ2-5, with unresolved D. Germline assignment: CDR1 SQVTM and CDR2 ANQGSEA. V lost 0 bases and J lost 0, with 8 bases in between. The CDR3 length is 14 residues. The DNA of the CDR3 is TGCAGCGTTGAAGATGGTCGGTACCAAGAGACCCAGTACTTC. Its translation: CSVEDGRYQETQYF.

This clonotype was recorded many times. This chain uses TRBV6-1 with TRBJ1-1; D might be TRBD1 (6 bases). With 5 bases removed from V and 5 bases from J, the gap between germline ends came to 9 bases. CDR1 MNHNS and CDR2 SASEGT come from the germline V gene. The CDR3 is made up of 12 amino acids. Here the CDR3 DNA reads TGTGCCAGCAGTAGGGGGGCTACTGAAGCTTTCTTT. It translates to CASSRGATEAFF.

This clonotype came up many times. V is TRBV20-1 and J is TRBJ2-7; 7 bases are a match to TRBD2. The CDR3 runs to 13 residues. CDR1 DFQATT and CDR2 SNEGSKA come from the germline V gene (reference sequence). The V gene end was trimmed by 5 bases and the J gene end by 5 bases; junction bases not matched to a gene: 9. CDR3 sequence: CSAERDAVNEQYF. The CDR3 DNA is TGCAGTGCTGAGCGGGACGCAGTCAACGAGCAGTACTTC.

J is TRBJ2-7 and V is TRBV30; perhaps TRBD2 as D (5 bases). The CDR3 spans 12 residues. Germline V gives CDR1 GTSNPN, CDR2 SVGIG (reference sequence). Trimming removed 1 base from V and 5 bases from J, with 9 bases in between. CDR3 loop: CAWSGGSHEQYF. The CDR3, as DNA: TGTGCCTGGAGTGGAGGGTCCCACGAGCAGTACTTC. The complete variable domain, with remaining parts taken from reference TRBV30 and TRBJ2-7, reads SQTIHQWPATLVQPVGSPLSLECTVEGTSNPNLYWYRQAAGRGLQLLFYSVGIGQISSEVPQNLSASRPQDRQFILSSKKLLLSDSGFYLCAWSGGSHEQYFGPGTRLTVT.

This clonotype was seen many times. An end of the junction differs from the germline gene, which may be a read error. V and J are TRBV7-3 and TRBJ2-7; 8 bases agree with TRBD1. This CDR3 contains 15 residues. From germline, CDR1 is SGHTA and CDR2 FQGTGA. DNA for the CDR3: TGTGCCAGCAGTTTAAGCCCGGGACAGGTCTACGAGCAGTACTTC. Its translation: CASSLSPGQVYEQYF.

This clonotype turned up a few times. The chain's CDR3 is CASSPSGTGTGNTIYF. In DNA, the CDR3 is TGTGCCAGCTCACCTTCGGGGACAGGGACTGGAAACACCATATATTTT. The gene calls are TRBV18 and TRBJ1-3, with TRBD1 matching over 9 bases. Germline CDR1 reads KGHSH; CDR2 reads LQKENI. V gave up 3 bases and J gave up 2 bases; unmatched junction bases: 5. The CDR3 extends over 16 amino acids.

This clonotype appeared many times. The CDR3 coding sequence is TGTGCCAGCAGCCCGGGGAGGGGTCCCTCCTACGAGCAGTACTTC. As protein: CASSPGRGPSYEQYF. V usage is TRBV7-3 and J usage is TRBJ2-7; 7 positions match TRBD2. V lost 5 bases to trimming and J lost 0 bases; unmatched junction nucleotides: 7. Germline V gives CDR1 SGHTA, CDR2 FQGTGA. This CDR3 is 15 amino acids long.

The chain is built from TRBV18 and TRBJ1-1, with D tentatively TRBD1 (6 bases). This CDR3 is built from 12 residues. The germline gives CDR1 KGHSH, CDR2 LQKENI. Trimming shortened V by 3 bases and J by 7 bases, and 9 bases separated the two germline ends. The CDR3 here is CASSPRDNEAFF. The CDR3 DNA is TGTGCCAGCTCACCCCGGGACAATGAAGCTTTCTTT.

V and J are TRBV12-3 or TRBV12-4 and TRBJ1-1; D uncertain. The V gene lost 4 bases and the J gene lost 2 bases, with 8 bases spanning the gap. The CDR3 runs to 13 residues. CDR3 region: CASSWRANTEAFF. In DNA, the CDR3 is TGTGCCAGCAGTTGGAGGGCAAACACTGAAGCTTTCTTT.

This clonotype was counted many times. This chain uses TRBV27 with TRBJ2-7; TRBD1 matches at 7 bases. Looked up from germline, CDR1 is MNHEY and CDR2 is SMNVEV (reference sequence). The CDR3 is 14 amino acids. The junction had 5 bases not matched to a gene; V was cut back by 5 bases and J by 1 base. The CDR3 region has the DNA TGTGCCAGCAGTGGCCGGGACAGATCCTACGAGCAGTACTTC. Protein product: CASSGRDRSYEQYF.

This clonotype appeared many times. This rearrangement joins TRBV7-2 to TRBJ1-1; D uncertain. The ends were cut back, 2 bases at V and 11 bases at J, with 15 bases in the middle. The CDR3 runs 13 residues. Germline assignment: CDR1 SGHTA and CDR2 FQGNSA. The CDR3 reads CASSLKGIGEAFF. The CDR3 bases are TGTGCCAGCAGCTTAAAGGGCATCGGTGAGGCTTTCTTT.